This T cell receptor (beta chain) was captured in a study of vaccination and CD4 T cells after COVID-19. Study background: At a median approximately 76 days (range 14 to 241) after dose two, post-vaccine samples were obtained.

There are a few counts of this clonotype. Its antigen is as yet unknown. The assay that was used to sequence DNA from cultured CD4+ T cells was the Oncomine TCR Beta short-read assay. Investigators obtained genomic DNA by extraction from cultured CD4+ T cells. One entry per CDR3 protein, called by TCRdb with MiXCR from the PCR reads. The sample includes 20,000 to 25,000 distinct CDR3 sequences, less than 35% of them seen just once. Described time point: late sampling 161 to 241 days after vaccination in a few convalescent patients. Treatment denoted: approximately 11-day PBMC culture with coronavirus spike peptide pools or control peptides (ViraFEST assay). Following expansion of antigen-specific T cells with peptide pools, ViraFEST then sequenced TCRs. Germline-derived CDR1 and CDR2 are LNHDA and SQIVND (reference sequence). The CDR3 contains 16 residues. V lost 2 bases and J lost 2; bases outside the gene matches: 6.

Sequencing used CD4+ T cells from blood, cultured in vitro, obtained about 7 months after SARS-CoV-2 vaccination. The chain uses TRBV19 and TRBJ2-3; TRBD1 matches 8 bases. The sequence derives from a human donor who had recovered from COVID-19. As DNA, the CDR3 is TGTGCCAGTAGTATACAGGGGGCCACCTTCACAGATACGCAGTATTTT. Translation: CASSIQGATFTDTQYF.